The present TCR beta chain was sequenced within a study of tumor-infiltrating lymphocytes in primary liver carcinoma listed by TCRdb under 2017. Regarding the study in general: A handful of patients with histopathologically diagnosed primary liver carcinoma underwent surgical resection in China between November 2015 and 2016. Hepatocellular carcinoma (four) or combined HCC and intrahepatic cholangiocarcinoma (one) was present in the five patients, who were three men and two women aged 30 to 69 years. Technical replicate repertoires showed high reproducibility, with mean shared-clone rates near 0.89 and correlation coefficients above 0.95. TCRbeta repertoire sequencing, expression microarrays and whole-exome sequencing were combined in the study across five regions of each liver tumor, with adjacent normal tissue and blood also included. The five patients had tumors of stage T1-T3 N0M0, with maximum diameters ranging from roughly 4.2 to 10 cm. A total of 35 or so specimens from 5 patients went through TCRbeta repertoire sequencing, namely 25 tumor regions, 5 adjacent noncancerous liver tissues and 5 peripheral blood samples. Samples yielded roughly 3.65 to 7.5 million productive TCRbeta reads; read depth did not differ significantly between tissue types. Study-level results and caveats: The top 250 clones accounted for a significantly greater share of the repertoire in tumors than in blood (p = 0.039). Pairs of tumor regions showed greater repertoire overlap (mean roughly 35%) than tumor-adjacent pairs (roughly 17%) or tumor-blood pairs (about 15%), which is consistent with antigen-driven expansion. The study included only five patients, and the authors note findings should be validated in a larger study. Comparison of CD4+ and CD8+ T cell repertoires was precluded by the use of bulk unsorted samples. Because only the TCR beta chain was sequenced and unpaired alpha chains were not captured, true repertoire diversity is likely underestimated.

A constant-region primer and ProtoScript II reverse transcriptase were used to reverse-transcribe TCRbeta-specific cDNA from around 530 ng total RNA. Three nested multiplex PCR rounds, following a slightly modified ARM-PCR procedure, were used to build the TCRbeta libraries. The first two PCR rounds used multiplex TRBV1-TRBV30 forward primers with a Cbeta reverse primer, each for approximately 10 cycles. Sample barcodes and Illumina adapters were added in a final 25-cycle PCR with Deep VentR polymerase. Amplicons of 200-500 bp were gel-purified with a QIAquick gel extraction kit before sequencing. TCRbeta amplicons were sequenced on an Illumina HiSeq 2500 with 250-bp paired-end reads. From the authors' description of their analysis: Quality trimming of reads was performed with Trimmomatic v0.33, and paired reads were merged with FLASH v1.2.11 so that full CDR3 sequences could be recovered. V, D and J germline segments were assigned to the rearranged TCRbeta sequences by MiGEC v1.2.1b. Clonotype statistics and Shannon-Wiener diversity indices were computed with VDJtools v1.0.0. Except for diversity analysis, only the 250 most abundant clonotypes of each sample were used in subsequent analyses to reduce sampling bias. The public sequencing data were trimmed at Q25 with fastp and processed into clonotypes with MiXCR by TCRdb, which kept only in-frame beta chains. Here each entry gathers all rows of one CDR3 protein and keeps the most common genes and DNA. TCRdb, not the authors, supplied the V and J calls. This sample comprises some 200,000 distinct CDR3 sequences, about two thirds of them detected only once. The ten largest account for 6% to 8.5% of the sample.

From the germline V gene, CDR1 is MDHEN and CDR2 is SYDVKM. The CDR3 has 15 amino acids, counting the end cysteine and phenylalanine. Only the CDR3 part of the read is kept: 45 bases, read in frame from the first base. Blood RNA was extracted from unsorted whole blood using TRIzol reagent, and germline DNA was obtained with the DNeasy Blood & Tissue kit. At the time of sampling, the patients were treatment-naive and had chronic HBV infection. Approximately 3.8 milliliters of peripheral blood were collected into K2EDTA tubes before surgery. This clonotype was counted a few times. Its antigen is unknown. A much larger clone lies one base from this, so it may be a read error.

The chain couples TRBV28 to TRBJ2-1, and possibly TRBD2, on 6 matching bases. This TCR came from a woman aged 55-70 years with primary liver carcinoma and hepatitis B virus infection. The sequencing input was peripheral blood. The DNA reads TGTGTCAGCAGTTTATGGGGGGAAGGAAACAATGAGCAGTTCTTC. Its protein product is CVSSLWGEGNNEQFF.